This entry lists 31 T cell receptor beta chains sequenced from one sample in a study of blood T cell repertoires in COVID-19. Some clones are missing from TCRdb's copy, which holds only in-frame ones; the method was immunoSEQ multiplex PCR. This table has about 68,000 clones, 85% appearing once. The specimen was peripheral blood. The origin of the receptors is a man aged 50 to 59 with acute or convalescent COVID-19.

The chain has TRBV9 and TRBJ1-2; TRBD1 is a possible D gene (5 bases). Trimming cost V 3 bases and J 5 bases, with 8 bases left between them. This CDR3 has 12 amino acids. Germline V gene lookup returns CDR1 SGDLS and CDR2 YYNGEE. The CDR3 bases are TGTGCCAGCAGCGGCAGGGAATATGGCTACACCTTC. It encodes CASSGREYGYTF.

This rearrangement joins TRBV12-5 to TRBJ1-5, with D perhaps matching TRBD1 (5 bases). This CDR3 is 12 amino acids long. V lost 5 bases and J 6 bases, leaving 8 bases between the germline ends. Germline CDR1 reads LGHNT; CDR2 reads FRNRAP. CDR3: CASGPDSQPQHF. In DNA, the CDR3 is TGTGCTAGTGGTCCCGACAGTCAGCCCCAGCATTTT.

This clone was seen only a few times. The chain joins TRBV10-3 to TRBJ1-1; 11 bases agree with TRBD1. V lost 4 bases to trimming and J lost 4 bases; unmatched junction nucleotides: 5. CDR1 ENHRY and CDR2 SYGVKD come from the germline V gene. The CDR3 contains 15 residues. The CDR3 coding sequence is TGTGCCATCAGTGGGGAGGACAGGGGGCTCACTGAAGCTTTCTTT. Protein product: CAISGEDRGLTEAFF.

CDR3: CASSRKLGTGYGYTF. In DNA, the CDR3 is TGTGCCAGCAGCCGCAAGCTAGGGACAGGGTACGGCTACACCTTC. The chain employs TRBV3-1 (or the pseudogene TRBV3-2) and TRBJ1-2; 9 bases are a match to TRBD1. Germline trimming cut 4 bases from V and 8 bases from J; bases unmatched to any gene: 11. Looked up from germline, CDR1 is LGHDT and CDR2 is YNNKEL (reference sequence). This CDR3 has 15 residues.

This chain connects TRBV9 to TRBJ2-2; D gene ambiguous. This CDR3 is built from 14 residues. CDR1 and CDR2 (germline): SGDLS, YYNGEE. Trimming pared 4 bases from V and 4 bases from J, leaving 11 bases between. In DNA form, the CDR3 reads TGTGCCAGCAGCCCGTTCGCGGCCACCGGGGAGCTGTTTTTT. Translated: CASSPFAATGELFF.

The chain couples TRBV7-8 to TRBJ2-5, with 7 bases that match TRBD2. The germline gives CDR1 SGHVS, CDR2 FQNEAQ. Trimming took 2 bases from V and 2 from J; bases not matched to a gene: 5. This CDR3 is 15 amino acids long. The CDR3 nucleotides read TGTGCCAGCAGCTTATCGGGGGGACTACAAGAGACCCAGTACTTC. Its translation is CASSLSGGLQETQYF. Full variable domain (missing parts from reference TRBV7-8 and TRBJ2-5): GAGVSQSPRYKVAKRGQDVALRCDPISGHVSLFWYQQALGQGPEFLTYFQNEAQLDKSGLPSDRFFAERPEGSVSTLKIQRTQQEDSAVYLCASSLSGGLQETQYFGPGTRLLVL.

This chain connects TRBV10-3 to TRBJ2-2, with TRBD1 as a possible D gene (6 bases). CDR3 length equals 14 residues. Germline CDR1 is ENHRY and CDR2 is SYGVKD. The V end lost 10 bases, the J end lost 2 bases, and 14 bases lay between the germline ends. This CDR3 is CATAPGHNTGELFF. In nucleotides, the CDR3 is TGTGCCACGGCTCCGGGACACAACACCGGGGAGCTGTTTTTT.

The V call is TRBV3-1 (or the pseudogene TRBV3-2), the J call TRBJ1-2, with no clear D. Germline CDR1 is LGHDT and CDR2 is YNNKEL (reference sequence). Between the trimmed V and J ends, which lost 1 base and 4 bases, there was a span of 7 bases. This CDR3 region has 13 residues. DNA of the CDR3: TGTGCCAGCAGCCAAGGACACATCTATGGCTACACCTTC. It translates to CASSQGHIYGYTF.

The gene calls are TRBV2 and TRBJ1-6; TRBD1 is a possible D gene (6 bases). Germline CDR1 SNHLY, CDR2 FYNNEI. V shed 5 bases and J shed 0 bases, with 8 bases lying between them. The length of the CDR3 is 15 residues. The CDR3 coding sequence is TGTGCCAGCAGTCGACAGGACTCCTATAATTCACCCCTCCACTTT. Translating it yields CASSRQDSYNSPLHF. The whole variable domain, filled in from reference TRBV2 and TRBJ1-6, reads EPEVTQTPSHQVTQMGQEVILRCVPISNHLYFYWYRQILGQKVEFLVSFYNNEISEKSEIFDDQFSVERPDGSNFTLKIRSTKLEDSAMYFCASSRQDSYNSPLHFGNGTRLTVT.

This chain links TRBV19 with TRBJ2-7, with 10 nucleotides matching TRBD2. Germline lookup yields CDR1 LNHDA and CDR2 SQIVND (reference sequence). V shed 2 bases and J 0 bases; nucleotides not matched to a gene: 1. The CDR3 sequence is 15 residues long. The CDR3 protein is CASSIIAGGSYEQYF. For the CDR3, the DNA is TGTGCCAGTAGTATAATAGCGGGGGGCTCCTACGAGCAGTACTTC.

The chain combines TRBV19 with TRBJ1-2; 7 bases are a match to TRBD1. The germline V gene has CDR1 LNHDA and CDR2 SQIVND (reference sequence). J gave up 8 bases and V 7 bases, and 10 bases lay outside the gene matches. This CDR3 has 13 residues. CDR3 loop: CASKLQGSKGYTF. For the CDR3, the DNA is TGTGCCAGTAAGCTACAGGGGTCCAAGGGCTACACCTTC.

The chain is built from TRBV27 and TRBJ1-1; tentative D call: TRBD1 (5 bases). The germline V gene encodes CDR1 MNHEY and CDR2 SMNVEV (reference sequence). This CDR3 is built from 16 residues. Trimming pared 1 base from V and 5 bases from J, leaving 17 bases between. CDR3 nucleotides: TGTGCCAGCAGTTTATTAAGGGGTTCGGGCCCGACTGAAGCTTTCTTT. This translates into CASSLLRGSGPTEAFF.

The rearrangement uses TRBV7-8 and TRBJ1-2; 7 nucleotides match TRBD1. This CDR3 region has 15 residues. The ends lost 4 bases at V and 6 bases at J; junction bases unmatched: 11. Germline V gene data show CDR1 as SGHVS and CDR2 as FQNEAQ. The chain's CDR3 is CASSSGPGGEDGYTF. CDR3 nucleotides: TGTGCCAGCAGCTCGGGCCCAGGGGGAGAGGATGGCTACACCTTC.

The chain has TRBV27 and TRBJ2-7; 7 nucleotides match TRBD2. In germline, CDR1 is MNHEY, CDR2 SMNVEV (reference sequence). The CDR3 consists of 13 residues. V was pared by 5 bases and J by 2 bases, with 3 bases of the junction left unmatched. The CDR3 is CASSMGGTYEQYF. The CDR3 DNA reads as TGTGCCAGCAGTATGGGAGGGACCTACGAGCAGTACTTC.

The CDR3 DNA follows: TGTGCCAGCAGCCTCACAGGGCCGGAGACCCAGTACTTC. As protein: CASSLTGPETQYF. This chain uses TRBV7-3 with TRBJ2-5, with D possibly being TRBD1 (6 bases). The ends were cut back, 5 bases at V and 5 bases at J, with 12 bases in the middle. This CDR3 spans 13 amino acids. CDR1 SGHTA and CDR2 FQGTGA come from the germline V gene.

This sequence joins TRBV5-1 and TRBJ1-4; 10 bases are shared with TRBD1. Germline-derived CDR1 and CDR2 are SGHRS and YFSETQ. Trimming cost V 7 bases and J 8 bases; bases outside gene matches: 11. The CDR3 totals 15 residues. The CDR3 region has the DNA TGCGCCAGCTCCTTGGGGACAGGGGTTGGCGAAAAACTGTTTTTT. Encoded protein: CASSLGTGVGEKLFF. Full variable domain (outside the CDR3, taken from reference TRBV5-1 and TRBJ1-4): KAGVTQTPRYLIKTRGQQVTLSCSPISGHRSVSWYQQTPGQGLQFLFEYFSETQRNKGNFPGRFSGRQFSNSRSEMNVSTLELGDSALYLCASSLGTGVGEKLFFGSGTQLSVL.

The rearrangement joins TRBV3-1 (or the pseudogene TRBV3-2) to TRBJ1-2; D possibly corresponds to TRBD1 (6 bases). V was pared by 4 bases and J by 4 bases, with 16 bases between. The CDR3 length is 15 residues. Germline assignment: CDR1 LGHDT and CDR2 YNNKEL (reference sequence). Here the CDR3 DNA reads TGTGCCAGCAGCCTTCGACAGACAGGCAGCTATGGCTACACCTTC. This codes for CASSLRQTGSYGYTF.

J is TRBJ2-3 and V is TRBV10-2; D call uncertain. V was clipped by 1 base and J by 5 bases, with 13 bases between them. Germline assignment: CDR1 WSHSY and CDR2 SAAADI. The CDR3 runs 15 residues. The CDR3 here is CASSEYSTEGDTQYF. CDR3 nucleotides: TGCGCCAGCAGTGAGTACAGTACTGAAGGAGATACGCAGTATTTT.

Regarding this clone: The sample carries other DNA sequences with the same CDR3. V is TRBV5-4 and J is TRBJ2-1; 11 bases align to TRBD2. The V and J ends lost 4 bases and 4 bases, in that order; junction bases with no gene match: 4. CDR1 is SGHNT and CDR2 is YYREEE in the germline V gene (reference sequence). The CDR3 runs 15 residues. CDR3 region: CASSLGTSGYNEQFF. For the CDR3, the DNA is TGTGCCAGCAGCCTCGGGACTAGCGGTTACAATGAGCAGTTCTTC.

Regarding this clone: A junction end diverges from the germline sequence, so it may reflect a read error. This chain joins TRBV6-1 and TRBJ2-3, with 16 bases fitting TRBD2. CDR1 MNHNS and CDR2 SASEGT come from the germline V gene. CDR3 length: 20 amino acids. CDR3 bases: TGTGCCTGCAGTGGGCTCCCGGGACTAGCGGGGGGGCGGGGCACAGATACGCAGTATTTT. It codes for CACSGLPGLAGGRGTDTQYF.

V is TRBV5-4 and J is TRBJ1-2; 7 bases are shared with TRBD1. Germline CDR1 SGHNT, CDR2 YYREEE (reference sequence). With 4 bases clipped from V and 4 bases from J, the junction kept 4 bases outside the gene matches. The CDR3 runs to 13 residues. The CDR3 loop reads CASSLGQPYGYTF. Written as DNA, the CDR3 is TGTGCCAGCAGCCTGGGACAGCCCTATGGCTACACCTTC. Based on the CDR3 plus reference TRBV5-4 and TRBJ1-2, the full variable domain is ETGVTQSPTHLIKTRGQQVTLRCSSQSGHNTVSWYQQALGQGPQFIFQYYREEENGRGNFPPRFSGLQFPNYSSELNVNALELDDSALYLCASSLGQPYGYTFGSGTRLTVV.

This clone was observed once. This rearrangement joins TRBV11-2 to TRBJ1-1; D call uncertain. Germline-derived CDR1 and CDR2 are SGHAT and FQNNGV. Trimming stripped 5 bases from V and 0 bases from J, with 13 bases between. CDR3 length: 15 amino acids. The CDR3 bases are TGTGCCAGCAGCCCTTCACTAGGTATGAACACTGAAGCTTTCTTT. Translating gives CASSPSLGMNTEAFF.

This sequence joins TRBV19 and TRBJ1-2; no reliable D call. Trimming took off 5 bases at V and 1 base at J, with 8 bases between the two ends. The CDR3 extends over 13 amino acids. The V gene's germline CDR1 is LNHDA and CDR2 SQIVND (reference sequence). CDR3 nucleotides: TGTGCCAGTAGTGGCAGGATTAACTATGGCTACACCTTC. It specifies CASSGRINYGYTF.

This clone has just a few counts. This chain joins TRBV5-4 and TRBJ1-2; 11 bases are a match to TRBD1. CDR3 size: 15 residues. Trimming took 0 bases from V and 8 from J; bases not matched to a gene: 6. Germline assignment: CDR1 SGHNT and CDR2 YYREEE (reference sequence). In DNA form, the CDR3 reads TGTGCCAGCAGCTTGGCCGGGACAGGGGGGAGAGGCTACACCTTC. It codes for CASSLAGTGGRGYTF.

For the CDR3, the DNA is TGTGCCAGCAAGGTCGAGCGGGGAGATACCGGGGAGCTGTTTTTT. This codes for CASKVERGDTGELFF. The rearrangement joins TRBV6-4 to TRBJ2-2, with 7 nucleotides matching TRBD2. This CDR3 is built from 15 residues. Germline V gene sequence: CDR1 MRHNA, CDR2 SNTAGT. V lost 7 bases to trimming and J lost 5 bases; unmatched junction nucleotides: 10.

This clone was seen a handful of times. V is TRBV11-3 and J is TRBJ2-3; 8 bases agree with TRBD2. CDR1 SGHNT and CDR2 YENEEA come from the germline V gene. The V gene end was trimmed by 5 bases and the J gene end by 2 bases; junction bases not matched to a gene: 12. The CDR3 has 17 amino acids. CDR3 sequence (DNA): TGTGCCAGCAGCCCCGGGGTGCACGGGGGGGCCACAGATACGCAGTATTTT. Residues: CASSPGVHGGATDTQYF. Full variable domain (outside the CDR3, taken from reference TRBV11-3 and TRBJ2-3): EAGVVQSPRYKIIEKKQPVAFWCNPISGHNTLYWYLQNLGQGPELLIRYENEEAVDDSQLPKDRFSAERLKGVDSTLKIQPAELGDSAVYLCASSPGVHGGATDTQYFGPGTRLTVL.

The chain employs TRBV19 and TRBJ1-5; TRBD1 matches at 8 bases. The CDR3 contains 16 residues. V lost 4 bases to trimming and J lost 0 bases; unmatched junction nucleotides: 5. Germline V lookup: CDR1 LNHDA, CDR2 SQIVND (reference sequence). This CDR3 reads CASSKTGVNSNQPQHF. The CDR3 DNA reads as TGTGCCAGTAGTAAGACAGGGGTCAATAGCAATCAGCCCCAGCATTTT.

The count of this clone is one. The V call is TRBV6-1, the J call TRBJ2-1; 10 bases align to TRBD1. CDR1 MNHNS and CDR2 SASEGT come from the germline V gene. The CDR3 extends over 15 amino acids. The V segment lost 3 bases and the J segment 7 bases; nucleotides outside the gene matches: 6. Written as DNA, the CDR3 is TGTGCCAGCAGTGATTTCCGGACAGGGGGAAATGAGCAGTTCTTC. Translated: CASSDFRTGGNEQFF.

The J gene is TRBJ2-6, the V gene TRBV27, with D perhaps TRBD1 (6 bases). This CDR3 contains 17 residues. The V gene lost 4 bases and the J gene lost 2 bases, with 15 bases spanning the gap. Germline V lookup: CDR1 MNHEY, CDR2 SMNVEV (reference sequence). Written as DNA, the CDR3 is TGTGCCAGCAGTTCGACGACAGGATGGCCTGGGGCCAACGTCCTGACTTTC. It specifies CASSSTTGWPGANVLTF.

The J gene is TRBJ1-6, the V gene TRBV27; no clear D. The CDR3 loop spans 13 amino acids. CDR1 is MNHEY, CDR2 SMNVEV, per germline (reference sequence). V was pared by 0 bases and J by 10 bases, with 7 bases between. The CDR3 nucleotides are TGTGCCAGCAGTTTATCTCGGAGCTCACCCCTCCACTTT. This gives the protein CASSLSRSSPLHF.

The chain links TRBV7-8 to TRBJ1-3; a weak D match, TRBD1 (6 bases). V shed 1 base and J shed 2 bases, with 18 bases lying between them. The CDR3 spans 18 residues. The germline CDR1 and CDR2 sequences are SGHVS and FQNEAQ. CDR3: CASSLGGGQSGAGNTIYF. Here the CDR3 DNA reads TGTGCCAGCAGCTTAGGGGGCGGACAGTCGGGCGCTGGAAACACCATATATTTT.